The count of the clone carrying this T cell receptor beta chain is one. These data originate in a study of CDR3 diversity in severe acne. MiXCR, applied by TCRdb to the PCR reads, yields one record per CDR3 protein. This sample carries some 90,000 distinct CDR3 sequences, about 52% of them seen once, and the ten largest clones take 10%. Germline V gene data show CDR1 as DFQATT and CDR2 as SNEGSKA (reference sequence). With V trimmed by 0 bases and J by 4 bases, 1 base remained unmatched. The CDR3 sequence is 13 residues long. The sequencing sample was made of blood. This TCR came from a male donor in good health, serving as a control. The rearrangement links TRBV20-1 to TRBJ2-3; 7 nucleotides align to TRBD2. The CDR3 spells CSAREGGADTQYF. CDR3 nucleotide sequence: TGCAGTGCTAGAGAGGGAGGGGCAGATACGCAGTATTTT.